What follows is one T cell receptor (beta chain) and its context. These data come from a study of tumor-infiltrating lymphocytes in localized non-small cell lung cancer. TCRdb's copy holds only in-frame clones and misses some; the assay was immunoSEQ multiplex PCR. The sample holds under 10,000 clones, around 72% seen once. The sequence was obtained from a human donor with non-small cell lung cancer. Sequencing was done on a sample of lung tumor tissue.

The CDR3 DNA reads as TGTGCCAGCAGTTCGGTGACAGCCTACTATGGCTACACCTTC. This gives the protein CASSSVTAYYGYTF. The chain uses TRBV28 and TRBJ1-2; maybe TRBD1 (5 bases). Trimming stripped 4 bases from V and 3 bases from J, with 12 bases between. The CDR3 consists of 14 residues. CDR1 is MDHEN and CDR2 is SYDVKM in the germline V gene.